The T cell receptor (beta chain) under discussion was sequenced for a study of T cells after yellow fever vaccination. Study-wide results and caveats: CD4 and CD8 compartments shared a small share of clonotypes. Researchers report a weaker secondary response that nonetheless peaked faster, day 5 versus 15.

This clonotype has just a few counts. As yet, its antigen is unknown. Universal primer sites and UMIs were introduced during 5'RACE template-switching synthesis of TCR cDNA. TCRdb processed the 5' RACE reads anew with MiXCR; each CDR3 protein has one entry. Here the sample spans about 200,000 distinct CDR3 sequences, under 3.5% being singletons. This CDR3 contains 15 residues. V was trimmed by 5 bases and J by 6 bases, leaving 16 bases between them. Germline V gives CDR1 MDHEN, CDR2 SYDVKM. The specimen was CD4+ T cells sorted from PBMCs, collected 10 days after the yellow fever booster vaccination. The receptor comes from a man between 18 and 35 years old who received the YFV17D yellow fever vaccine. This chain links TRBV28 with TRBJ1-4; D is undetermined. DNA of the CDR3: TGTGCCAGCAGTATTGGACGGGTCTCATATGAAAAACTGTTTTTT. Amino acids: CASSIGRVSYEKLFF. Full variable domain (missing parts from reference TRBV28 and TRBJ1-4): DVKVTQSSRYLVKRTGEKVFLECVQDMDHENMFWYRQDPGLGLRLIYFSYDVKMKEKGDIPEGYSVSREKKERFSLILESASTNQTSMYLCASSIGRVSYEKLFFGSGTQLSVL.